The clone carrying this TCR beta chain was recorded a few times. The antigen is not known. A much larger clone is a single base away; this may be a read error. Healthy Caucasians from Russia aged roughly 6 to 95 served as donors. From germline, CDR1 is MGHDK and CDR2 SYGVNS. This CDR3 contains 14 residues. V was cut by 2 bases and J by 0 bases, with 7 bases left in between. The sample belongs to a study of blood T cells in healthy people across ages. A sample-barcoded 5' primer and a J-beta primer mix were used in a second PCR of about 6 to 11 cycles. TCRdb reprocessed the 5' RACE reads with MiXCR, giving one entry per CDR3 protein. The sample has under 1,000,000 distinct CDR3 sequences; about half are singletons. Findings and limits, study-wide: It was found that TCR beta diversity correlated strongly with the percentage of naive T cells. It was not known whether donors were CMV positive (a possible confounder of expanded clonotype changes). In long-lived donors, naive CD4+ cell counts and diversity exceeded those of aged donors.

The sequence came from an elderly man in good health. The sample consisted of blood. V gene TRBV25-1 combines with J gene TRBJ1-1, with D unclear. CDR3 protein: CASSEASVNTEAFF. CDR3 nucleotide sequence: TGTGCCAGCAGTGAAGCGTCGGTGAACACTGAAGCTTTCTTT.